This entry lists 7 T cell receptor beta chains sequenced from one sample in a study of Ad26.COV2.S vaccination and SARS-CoV-2 variants. This sample's treatment: over 15 received Ad26.COV2.S at low or high dose, single or two shots; several received placebo; per-sample allocation not given. Sampling was performed 63 days after the first vaccine or placebo injection. Profiling relied on immunoSEQ multiplex PCR, and the TCRdb table lists in-frame clones only, not all of them. The sample records about 400,000 clones, over 80% being singletons. The sequencing here drew on peripheral blood, taken in a trial of Ad26.COV2.S vaccine versus placebo. These receptors were taken from a person between 18 and 59 years old who received the Ad26.COV2.S COVID-19 vaccine or a placebo.

V and J are TRBV11-2 and TRBJ2-4; 8 bases align to TRBD1. The junction had 13 bases not matched to a gene; V was cut back by 1 base and J by 2 bases. Germline V gene data show CDR1 as SGHAT and CDR2 as FQNNGV. The CDR3 contains 19 residues. Here the CDR3 reads CASSLGTLQGAGTKNIQYF. The CDR3 bases are TGTGCCAGCAGCTTAGGAACCCTGCAGGGGGCTGGGACCAAAAACATTCAGTACTTC.

The chain employs TRBV2 and TRBJ1-2; a weak D match, TRBD1 (6 bases). Germline CDR1 and CDR2: SNHLY and FYNNEI. V lost 3 bases to trimming and J lost 2 bases, with 16 bases between them. The CDR3 loop spans 16 amino acids. The CDR3 is CASSDPPDRANYGYTF. The CDR3 DNA reads as TGTGCCAGCAGTGATCCCCCGGACAGAGCAAACTATGGCTACACCTTC.

The chain links TRBV7-9 to TRBJ1-6; 9 bases fit TRBD1. CDR3 size: 15 residues. J was trimmed by 10 bases and V by 1 base; bases with no gene match: 5. Germline CDR1 SEHNR, CDR2 FQNEAQ (reference sequence). The CDR3 protein is CASSLVQGAESPLHF. The CDR3 bases are TGTGCCAGCAGCTTAGTACAGGGGGCGGAATCACCCCTCCACTTT.

V gene TRBV28 combines with J gene TRBJ1-3; no reliable D call. This CDR3 comprises 14 residues. From germline, CDR1 is MDHEN and CDR2 SYDVKM. With 2 bases removed from V and 6 bases from J, the gap between germline ends came to 11 bases. CDR3 loop: CASSLVGIENTIYF. As DNA, the CDR3 is TGTGCCAGCAGTTTAGTGGGAATTGAAAACACCATATATTTT. Based on the CDR3 plus reference TRBV28 and TRBJ1-3, the full variable domain is DVKVTQSSRYLVKRTGEKVFLECVQDMDHENMFWYRQDPGLGLRLIYFSYDVKMKEKGDIPEGYSVSREKKERFSLILESASTNQTSMYLCASSLVGIENTIYFGEGSWLTVV.

This clone was picked up a small number of times. The genes are TRBV5-1 and TRBJ1-6; TRBD1 might be the D (5 bases). Germline loops: CDR1 SGHRS, CDR2 YFSETQ. V lost 0 bases and J lost 6, with 13 bases in between. The CDR3 runs 16 residues. CDR3 in amino acids: CASSLDGTLFNSPLHF. CDR3 bases: TGCGCCAGCAGCTTGGACGGGACCCTTTTTAATTCACCCCTCCACTTT.

This clone showed up just once. The J gene is TRBJ2-5, the V gene TRBV20-1; D ambiguous. In germline, CDR1 is DFQATT, CDR2 SNEGSKA (reference sequence). The CDR3 has 11 residues. Trimming took 6 bases from V and 5 from J, leaving 10 bases between them. The CDR3 protein is CSASLGETQYF. The CDR3 bases are TGCAGTGCCAGCTTGGGCGAGACCCAGTACTTC.

This chain connects TRBV5-6 to TRBJ1-4, with D maybe TRBD1 (5 bases). CDR1 and CDR2 (germline): SGHDT, YYEEEE. CDR3 length: 15 residues. Trimming pared 6 bases from V and 7 bases from J, leaving 19 bases between. CDR3 in DNA: TGTGCCAGCAACGAACGGGGCCCGACCAGTGAAAAACTGTTTTTT. As protein: CASNERGPTSEKLFF.